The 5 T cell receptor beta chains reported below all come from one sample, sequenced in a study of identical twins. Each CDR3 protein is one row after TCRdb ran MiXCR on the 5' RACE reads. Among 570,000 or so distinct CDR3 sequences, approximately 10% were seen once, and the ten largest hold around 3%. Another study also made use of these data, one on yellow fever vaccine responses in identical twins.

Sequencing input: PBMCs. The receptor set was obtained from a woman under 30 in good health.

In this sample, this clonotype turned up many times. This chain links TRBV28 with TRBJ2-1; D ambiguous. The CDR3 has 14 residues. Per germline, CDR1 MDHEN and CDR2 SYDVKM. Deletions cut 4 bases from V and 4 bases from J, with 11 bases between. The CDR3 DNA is TGTGCCAGCAGTTCAGAGCACGTATACAATGAGCAGTTCTTC. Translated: CASSSEHVYNEQFF.

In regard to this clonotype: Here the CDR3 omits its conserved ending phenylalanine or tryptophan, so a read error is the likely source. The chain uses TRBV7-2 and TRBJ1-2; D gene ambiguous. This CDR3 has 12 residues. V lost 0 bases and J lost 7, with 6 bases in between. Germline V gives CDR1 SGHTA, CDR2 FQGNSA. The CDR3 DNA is TGTGCCAGCAGCTTAGCAGGCCCTGGCTACACCTCC. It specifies CASSLAGPGYTS.

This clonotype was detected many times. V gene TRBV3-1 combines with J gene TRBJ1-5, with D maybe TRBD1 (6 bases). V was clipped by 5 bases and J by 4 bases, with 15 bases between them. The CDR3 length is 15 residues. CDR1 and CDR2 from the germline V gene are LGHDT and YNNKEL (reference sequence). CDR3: CASSGGRGQNQPQHF. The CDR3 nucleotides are TGTGCCAGCAGCGGCGGCAGGGGCCAAAATCAGCCCCAGCATTTT.

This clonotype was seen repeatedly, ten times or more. This chain's CDR3 is CASSRGLAGFEETQYF. DNA of the CDR3: TGTGCCAGCAGTCGGGGACTAGCGGGGTTCGAAGAGACCCAGTACTTC. This chain joins TRBV12-3 or TRBV12-4 and TRBJ2-5, with 13 bases that match TRBD2. The CDR3 runs to 16 residues. V was clipped by 5 bases and J by 3 bases; unmatched bases: 6.

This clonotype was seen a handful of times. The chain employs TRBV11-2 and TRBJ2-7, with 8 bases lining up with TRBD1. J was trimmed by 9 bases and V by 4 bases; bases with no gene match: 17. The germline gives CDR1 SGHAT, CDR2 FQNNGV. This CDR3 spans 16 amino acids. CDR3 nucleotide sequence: TGTGCCAGCAGCTCTCCTTTAGGACAGGGATTGGGGGCGCAGTACTTC. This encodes CASSSPLGQGLGAQYF. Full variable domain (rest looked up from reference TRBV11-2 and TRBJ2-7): EAGVAQSPRYKIIEKRQSVAFWCNPISGHATLYWYQQILGQGPKLLIQFQNNGVVDDSQLPKDRFSAERLKGVDSTLKIQPAKLEDSAVYLCASSSPLGQGLGAQYFGPGTRLTVT.